This record covers a single T cell receptor beta chain. Its antigen is unknown. This sample is part of a study of shared clonotypes between healthy human individuals. Study results and limitations: Memory subsets generally showed smaller estimated richness than naive subsets did. Four donors had about 5.1% of their naive CD4 clonotypes in common.

The run depth of the assay was deep. Libraries were prepared by immunoSEQ multiplex PCR; TCRdb keeps only in-frame clonotypes and omits some of them. The top ten hold about 0.37% of the sample, which has millions of clones, more than 85% seen once. Input material: naive CD4+ T cells from PBMCs. Subset here: CD45RA+ positively selected. The TCR comes from a man younger than 35 in good health. Some clones in this sample may be carry-over from other donors' samples.

CDR3 in amino acids: CASSREIKGRAGQETQYF. In nucleotides, the CDR3 is TGTGCCAGCAGCCGAGAAATTAAAGGCCGGGCAGGACAAGAGACCCAGTACTTC. The V call is TRBV11-2, the J call TRBJ2-5, with D unresolved. The CDR3 has 18 amino acids. Trimming stripped 5 bases from V and 2 bases from J, with 24 bases between. Germline V gives CDR1 SGHAT, CDR2 FQNNGV.